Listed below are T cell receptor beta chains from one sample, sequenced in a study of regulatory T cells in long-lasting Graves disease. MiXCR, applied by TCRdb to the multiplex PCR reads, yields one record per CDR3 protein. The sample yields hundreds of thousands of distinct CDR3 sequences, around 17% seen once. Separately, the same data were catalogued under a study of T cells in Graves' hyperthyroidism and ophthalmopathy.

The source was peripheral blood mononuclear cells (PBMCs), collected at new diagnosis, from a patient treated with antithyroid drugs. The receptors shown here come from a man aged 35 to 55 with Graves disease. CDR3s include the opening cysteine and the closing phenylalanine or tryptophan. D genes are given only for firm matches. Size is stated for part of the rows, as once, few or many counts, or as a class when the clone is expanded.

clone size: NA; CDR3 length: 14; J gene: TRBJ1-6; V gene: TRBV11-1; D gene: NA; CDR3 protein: CASSFRGNNSPLHF; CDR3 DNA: TGTGCCAGCAGCTTCCGGGGGAATAATTCACCCCTCCACTTT
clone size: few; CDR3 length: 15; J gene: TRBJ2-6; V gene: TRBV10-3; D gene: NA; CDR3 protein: CAISERGPGANVLTF; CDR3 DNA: TGTGCCATCAGTGAGCGGGGCCCTGGGGCCAACGTCCTGACTTTC
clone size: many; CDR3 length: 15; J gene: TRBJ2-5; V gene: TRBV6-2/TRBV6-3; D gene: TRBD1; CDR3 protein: CASSSPTGGKETQYF; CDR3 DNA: TGTGCCAGCAGTTCCCCGACAGGGGGGAAAGAGACCCAGTACTTC
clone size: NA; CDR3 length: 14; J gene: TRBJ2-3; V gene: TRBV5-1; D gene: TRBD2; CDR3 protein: CASSLSGATDTQYF; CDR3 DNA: TGCGCCAGCAGCCTTAGCGGGGCCACAGATACGCAGTATTTT
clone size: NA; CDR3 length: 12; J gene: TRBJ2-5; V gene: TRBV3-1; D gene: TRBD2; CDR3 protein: CASSPGTSRQYF; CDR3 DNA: TGTGCCAGCAGCCCCGGGACTAGCCGCCAGTACTTC
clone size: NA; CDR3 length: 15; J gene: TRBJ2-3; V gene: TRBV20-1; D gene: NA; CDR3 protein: CSAPENGGRTDTQYF; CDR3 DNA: TGCAGTGCTCCCGAGAACGGGGGGCGCACAGATACGCAGTATTTT
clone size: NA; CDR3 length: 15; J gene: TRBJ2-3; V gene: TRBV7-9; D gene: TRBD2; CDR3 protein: CASSFTSGVGDTQYF; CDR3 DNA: TGTGCCAGCAGCTTTACTAGCGGGGTTGGAGATACGCAGTATTTT
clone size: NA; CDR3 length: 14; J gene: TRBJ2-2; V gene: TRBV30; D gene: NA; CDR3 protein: CASSVRVNTGELFF; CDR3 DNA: TGTGCCTCGAGTGTTAGGGTGAACACCGGGGAGCTGTTTTTT
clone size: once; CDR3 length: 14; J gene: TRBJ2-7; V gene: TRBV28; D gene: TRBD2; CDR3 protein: CASSLEREAYEQYF; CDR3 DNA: TGTGCCAGCAGTTTGGAGCGGGAGGCCTACGAGCAGTACTTC
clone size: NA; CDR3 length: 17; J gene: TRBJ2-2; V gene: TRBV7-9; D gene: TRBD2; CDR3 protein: CASSLSSGGRNTGELFF; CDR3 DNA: TGTGCCAGCAGCTTAAGTAGCGGGGGCCGGAACACCGGGGAGCTGTTTTTT
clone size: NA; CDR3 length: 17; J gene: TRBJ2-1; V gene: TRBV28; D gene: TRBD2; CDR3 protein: CASAALSGGKTYNEQFF; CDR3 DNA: TGTGCCAGCGCGGCCCTTAGCGGGGGCAAAACCTACAATGAGCAGTTCTTC
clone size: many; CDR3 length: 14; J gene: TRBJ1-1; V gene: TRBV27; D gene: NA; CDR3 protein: CASGPLGGRAEAFF; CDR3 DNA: TGTGCCAGCGGGCCCTTGGGGGGGCGCGCTGAAGCTTTCTTT
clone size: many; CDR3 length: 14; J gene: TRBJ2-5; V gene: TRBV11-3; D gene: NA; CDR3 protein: CASSLGGPGETQYF; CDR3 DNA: TGTGCCAGCAGCTTAGGCGGACCTGGAGAGACCCAGTACTTC
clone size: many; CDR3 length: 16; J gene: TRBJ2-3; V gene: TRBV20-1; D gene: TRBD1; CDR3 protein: CSARPPAGQGTDTQYF; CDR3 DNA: TGCAGTGCTAGGCCCCCCGCGGGACAGGGCACAGATACGCAGTATTTT
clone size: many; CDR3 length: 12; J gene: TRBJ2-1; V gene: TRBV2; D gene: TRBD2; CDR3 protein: CASSSGGDEQFF; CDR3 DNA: TGTGCCAGCAGTAGCGGGGGGGATGAGCAGTTCTTC
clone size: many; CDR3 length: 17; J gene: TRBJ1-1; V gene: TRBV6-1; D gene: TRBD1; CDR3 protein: CASSPVFGQGKNTEAFF; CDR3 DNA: TGTGCCAGCAGTCCCGTTTTCGGACAGGGCAAGAACACTGAAGCTTTCTTT
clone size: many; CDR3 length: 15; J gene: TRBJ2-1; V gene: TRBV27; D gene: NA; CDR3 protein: CASSLLEGVYNEQFF; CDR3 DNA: TGTGCCAGCAGTTTACTGGAGGGAGTCTACAATGAGCAGTTCTTC
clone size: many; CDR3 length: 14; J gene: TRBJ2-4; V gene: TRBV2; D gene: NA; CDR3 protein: CASSELGAKNIQYF; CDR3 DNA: TGTGCCAGCAGTGAACTGGGGGCCAAAAACATTCAGTACTTC
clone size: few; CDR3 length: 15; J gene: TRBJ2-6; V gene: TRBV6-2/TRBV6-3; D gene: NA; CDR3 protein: CASSSQSSGANVLTF; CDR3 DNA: TGTGCCAGCAGTTCCCAGAGCTCTGGGGCCAACGTCCTGACTTTC
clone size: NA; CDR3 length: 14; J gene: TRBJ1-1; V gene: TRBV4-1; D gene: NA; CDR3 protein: CASSQGWLGTEAFF; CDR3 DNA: TGCGCCAGCAGCCAAGGCTGGCTGGGTACTGAAGCTTTCTTT
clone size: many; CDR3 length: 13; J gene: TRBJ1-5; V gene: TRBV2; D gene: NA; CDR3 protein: CASSEPGNQPQHF; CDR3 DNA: TGTGCCAGCAGTGAACCCGGTAATCAGCCCCAGCATTTT
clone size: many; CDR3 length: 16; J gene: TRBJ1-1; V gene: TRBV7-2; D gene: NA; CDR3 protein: CASSLPWEGLNTEAFF; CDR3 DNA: TGTGCCAGCAGCTTACCATGGGAGGGTTTGAACACTGAAGCTTTCTTT
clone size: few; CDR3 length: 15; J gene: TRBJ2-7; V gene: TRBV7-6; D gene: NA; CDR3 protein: CASSLEPGQTYEQYF; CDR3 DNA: TGTGCCAGCAGCTTAGAGCCGGGACAAACCTACGAGCAGTACTTC
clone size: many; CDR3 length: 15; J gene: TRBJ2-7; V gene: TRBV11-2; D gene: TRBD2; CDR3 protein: CASSAVAGAAYEQYF; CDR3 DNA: TGTGCCAGCAGCGCGGTAGCGGGGGCCGCCTACGAGCAGTACTTC
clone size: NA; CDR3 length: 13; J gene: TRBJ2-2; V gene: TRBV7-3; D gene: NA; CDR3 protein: CASSPERAGELFF; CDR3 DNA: TGTGCCAGCAGCCCCGAGCGGGCCGGGGAGCTGTTTTTT
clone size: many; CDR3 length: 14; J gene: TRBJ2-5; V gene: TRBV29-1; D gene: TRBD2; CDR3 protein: CSVAQRGNGETQYF; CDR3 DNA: TGCAGCGTTGCCCAGCGGGGGAATGGGGAGACCCAGTACTTC
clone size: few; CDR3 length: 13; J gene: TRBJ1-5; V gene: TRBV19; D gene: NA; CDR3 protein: CASTEGPDRPQHF; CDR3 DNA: TGTGCCAGTACCGAAGGGCCCGACCGACCCCAGCATTTT
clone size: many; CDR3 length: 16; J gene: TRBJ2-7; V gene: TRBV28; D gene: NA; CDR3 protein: CASSMLAVATAYEQYF; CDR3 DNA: TGTGCCAGCAGTATGCTAGCCGTAGCGACAGCCTACGAGCAGTACTTC
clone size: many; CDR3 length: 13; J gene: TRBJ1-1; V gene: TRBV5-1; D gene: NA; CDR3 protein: CASSLAAMTEAFF; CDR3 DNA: TGCGCCAGCAGCTTGGCCGCCATGACTGAAGCTTTCTTT
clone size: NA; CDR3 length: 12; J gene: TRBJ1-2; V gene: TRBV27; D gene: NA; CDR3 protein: CATSLAGSGYTF; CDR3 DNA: TGTGCCACCAGTTTGGCGGGGAGTGGCTACACCTTC
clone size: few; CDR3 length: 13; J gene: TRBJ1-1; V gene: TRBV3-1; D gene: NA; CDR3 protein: CASSPYDTQEAFF; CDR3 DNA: TGTGCCAGCAGCCCCTACGACACTCAGGAAGCTTTCTTT
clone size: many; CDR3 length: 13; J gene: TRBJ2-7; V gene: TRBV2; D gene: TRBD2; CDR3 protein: CASSDEAGGEQYF; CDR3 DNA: TGTGCCAGCAGTGATGAAGCGGGGGGAGAGCAGTACTTC
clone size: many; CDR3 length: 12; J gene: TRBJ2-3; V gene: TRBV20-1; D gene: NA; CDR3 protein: CSARVIPDTQYF; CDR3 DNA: TGCAGTGCGAGAGTCATCCCAGATACACAGTATTTT
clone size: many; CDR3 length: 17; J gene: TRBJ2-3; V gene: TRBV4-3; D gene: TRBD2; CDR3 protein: CASSQGVTSGGTDTQYF; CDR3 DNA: TGCGCCAGCAGCCAAGGTGTGACTAGCGGGGGCACAGATACGCAGTATTTT
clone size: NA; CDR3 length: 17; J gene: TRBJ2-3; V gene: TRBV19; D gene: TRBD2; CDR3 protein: CASSIGTRDYRRYTQYF; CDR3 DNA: TGTGCCAGTAGTATAGGCACTAGGGACTACCGGCGGTATACGCAGTATTTT
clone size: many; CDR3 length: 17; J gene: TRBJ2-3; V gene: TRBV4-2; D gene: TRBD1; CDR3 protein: CASSQGTDRGMADTQYF; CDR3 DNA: TGTGCCAGCAGCCAAGGAACGGACAGGGGGATGGCAGATACGCAGTATTTT
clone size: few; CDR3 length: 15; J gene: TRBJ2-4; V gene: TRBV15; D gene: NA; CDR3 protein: CATSRGGTARNIQYF; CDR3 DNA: TGTGCCACCAGCAGAGGAGGAACGGCCAGAAACATTCAGTACTTC
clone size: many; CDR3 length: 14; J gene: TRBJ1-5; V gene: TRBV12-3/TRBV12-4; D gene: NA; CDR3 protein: CASSFSGRNQPQHF; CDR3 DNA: TGTGCCAGCAGTTTTTCCGGACGCAATCAGCCCCAGCATTTT
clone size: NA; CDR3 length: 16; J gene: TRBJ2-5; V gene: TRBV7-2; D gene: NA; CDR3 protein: CASSPSRRGAGETQYF; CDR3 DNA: TGTGCCAGCAGCCCTAGCCGACGGGGGGCTGGGGAGACCCAGTACTTC
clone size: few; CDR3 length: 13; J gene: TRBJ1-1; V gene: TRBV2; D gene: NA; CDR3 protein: CASSTDSNTEAFF; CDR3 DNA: TGTGCCAGCAGTACGGACTCGAACACTGAAGCTTTCTTT
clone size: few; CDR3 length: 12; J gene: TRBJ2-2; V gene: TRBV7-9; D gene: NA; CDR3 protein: CASSLVLGELFF; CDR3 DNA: TGTGCCAGCAGCTTAGTACTCGGGGAGCTGTTTTTT
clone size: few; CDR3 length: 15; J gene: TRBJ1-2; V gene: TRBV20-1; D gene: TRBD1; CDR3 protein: CSARDRSGDSYGYTF; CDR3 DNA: TGCAGTGCTAGAGATAGGTCCGGGGACAGCTATGGCTACACCTTC
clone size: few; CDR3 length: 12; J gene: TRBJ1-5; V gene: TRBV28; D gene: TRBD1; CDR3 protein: CASRGQGEPQHF; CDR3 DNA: TGTGCCAGCAGGGGACAGGGAGAGCCCCAGCATTTT
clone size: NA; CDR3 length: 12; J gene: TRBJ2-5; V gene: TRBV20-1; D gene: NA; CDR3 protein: CSALLFQETQYF; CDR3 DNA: TGCAGCGCTTTGTTGTTTCAAGAGACCCAGTACTTC
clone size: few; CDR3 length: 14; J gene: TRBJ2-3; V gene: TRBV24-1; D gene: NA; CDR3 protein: CATSDPRQTDTQYF; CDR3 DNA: TGTGCCACCAGTGATCCCCGACAAACAGATACGCAGTATTTT
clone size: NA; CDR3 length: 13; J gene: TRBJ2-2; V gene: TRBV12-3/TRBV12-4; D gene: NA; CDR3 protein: CASSFRRVGELFF; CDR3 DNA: TGTGCCAGCAGTTTTCGGAGGGTGGGGGAGCTGTTTTTT
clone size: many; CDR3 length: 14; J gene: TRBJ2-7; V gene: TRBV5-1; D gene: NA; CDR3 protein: CASSFDSPSYEQYF; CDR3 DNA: TGCGCCAGCAGCTTTGACAGTCCTTCCTACGAGCAGTACTTC
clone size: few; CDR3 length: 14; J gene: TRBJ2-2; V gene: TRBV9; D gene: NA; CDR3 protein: CASSGTVYTGELFF; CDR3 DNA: TGTGCCAGCAGCGGAACGGTTTACACCGGGGAGCTGTTTTTT
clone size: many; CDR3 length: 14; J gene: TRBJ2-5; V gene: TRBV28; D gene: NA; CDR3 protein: CASSWGAGQQTQYF; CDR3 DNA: TGTGCCAGCAGTTGGGGCGCGGGCCAACAGACCCAGTACTTC
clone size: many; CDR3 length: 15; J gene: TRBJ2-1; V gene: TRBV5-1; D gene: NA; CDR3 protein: CASSFDHTSYNEQFF; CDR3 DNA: TGCGCCAGCAGCTTTGATCATACCTCCTACAATGAGCAGTTCTTC
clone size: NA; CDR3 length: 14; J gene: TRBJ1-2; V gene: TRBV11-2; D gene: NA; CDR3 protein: CASSLGTQNYGYTF; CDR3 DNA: TGTGCCAGCAGCTTAGGGACTCAGAACTATGGCTACACCTTC
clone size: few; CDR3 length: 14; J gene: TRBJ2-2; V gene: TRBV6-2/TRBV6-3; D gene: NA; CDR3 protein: CASTQAPNTGELFF; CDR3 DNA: TGTGCCAGCACACAGGCGCCGAACACCGGGGAGCTGTTTTTT
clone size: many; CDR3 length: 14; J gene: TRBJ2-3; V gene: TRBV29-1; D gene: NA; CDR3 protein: CSVEGPGGTDTQYF; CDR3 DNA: TGCAGCGTTGAAGGGCCGGGGGGCACAGATACGCAGTATTTT
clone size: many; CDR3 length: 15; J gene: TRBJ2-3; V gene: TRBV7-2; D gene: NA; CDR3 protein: CASSLVWSRTDTQYF; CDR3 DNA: TGTGCCAGCAGCTTAGTCTGGTCGCGCACAGATACGCAGTATTTT
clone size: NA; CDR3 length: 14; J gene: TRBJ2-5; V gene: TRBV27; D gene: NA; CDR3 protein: CASSWNRDSETQYF; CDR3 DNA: TGTGCCAGCAGTTGGAACCGAGATTCAGAGACCCAGTACTTC
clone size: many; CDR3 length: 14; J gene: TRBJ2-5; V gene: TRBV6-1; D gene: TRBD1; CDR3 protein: CASSRQGAVETQYF; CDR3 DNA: TGTGCCAGCAGTAGACAGGGGGCGGTGGAGACCCAGTACTTC
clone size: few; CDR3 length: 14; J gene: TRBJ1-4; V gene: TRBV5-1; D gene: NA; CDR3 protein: CASSSRQTNEKLFF; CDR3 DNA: TGCGCCAGCAGCTCACGACAGACTAATGAAAAACTGTTTTTT
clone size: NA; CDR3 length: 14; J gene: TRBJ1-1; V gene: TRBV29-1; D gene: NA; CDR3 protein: CSVDLDRRNTEAFF; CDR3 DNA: TGCAGCGTTGATCTCGACAGGAGGAACACTGAAGCTTTCTTT
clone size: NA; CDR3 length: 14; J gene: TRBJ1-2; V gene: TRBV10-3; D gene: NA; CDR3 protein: CAISDQGPPYGYTF; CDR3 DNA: TGTGCCATCAGTGATCAGGGCCCACCCTATGGCTACACCTTC
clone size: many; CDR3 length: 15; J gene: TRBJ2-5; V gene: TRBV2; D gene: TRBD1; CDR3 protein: CASSGQGYLEETQYF; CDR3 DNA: TGTGCCAGCAGTGGACAGGGGTATCTGGAGGAGACCCAGTACTTC